The 21 T cell receptor beta chains listed next were all sequenced from one sample in a study of PD-L1 blockade in urothelial cancer (dated 2017 in TCRdb). The library came from the immunoSEQ multiplex PCR assay. TCRdb limited this immuneACCESS table to in-frame rearrangements with V and J called. A share of clones is missing; checked studies link under half to unresolved V genes, and the rest is unexplained. This sample comprises 70,000 to 100,000 clones, 65% to 85% of them detected only once. The ten top clones hold 2% to 2.5% of the sample. The sample's time point label is to be understood as: pretreatment peripheral blood. The input for sequencing was PBMCs, taken around atezolizumab (anti-PD-L1) treatment. The receptors stem from a man aged 55 to 69 with urothelial cancer.

The chain links TRBV7-9 to TRBJ1-2, with TRBD1 identical over 7 bases. The CDR3 runs 15 residues. The V gene end was trimmed by 5 bases and the J gene end by 4 bases; junction bases not matched to a gene: 10. Germline CDR1 reads SEHNR; CDR2 reads FQNEAQ (reference sequence). CDR3 sequence reads: CASSATGTAIYGYTF. As DNA, the CDR3 is TGTGCCAGCAGCGCGACCGGGACAGCAATCTATGGCTACACCTTC.

The chain recombines TRBV27 with TRBJ2-7; D possibly corresponds to TRBD1 (6 bases). V gave up 5 bases and J gave up 2 bases, with 13 bases separating them. This CDR3 has 14 amino acids. CDR1 and CDR2 from the germline V gene are MNHEY and SMNVEV (reference sequence). The CDR3 sequence is CASSDVGGPYEQYF. CDR3 in DNA: TGTGCCAGCAGTGATGTAGGGGGTCCCTACGAGCAGTACTTC.

The chain has TRBV5-4 and TRBJ1-2, with 9 bases matching TRBD1. The V segment lost 4 bases and the J segment 8 bases; nucleotides outside the gene matches: 6. The CDR3 consists of 13 residues. CDR1 is SGHNT and CDR2 is YYREEE in the germline V gene (reference sequence). CDR3 sequence (DNA): TGTGCCAGCAGCATACAGGGGGCGGGGGGCTACACCTTC. It translates to CASSIQGAGGYTF.

On this clone: Mismatch with germline at one junction end may stem from a read error. The V gene is TRBV19, the J gene TRBJ2-4; D may be TRBD2 (6 bases). This CDR3 is built from 13 residues. Germline CDR1 and CDR2: LNHDA and SQIVND (reference sequence). CDR3 in DNA: TGTGCCAGTAGTATTAGACCCGTGGGCGGGGTGAACTTC. It translates to CASSIRPVGGVNF.

V gene TRBV5-6 combines with J gene TRBJ1-2, with D tentatively TRBD1 (6 bases). V lost 6 bases and J 2 bases, leaving 14 bases between the germline ends. CDR1 is SGHDT, CDR2 YYEEEE, per germline. There are 14 residues in the CDR3. The CDR3 spells CASKAQRGNYGYTF. The CDR3 DNA reads as TGTGCCAGCAAAGCGCAAAGGGGGAACTATGGCTACACCTTC.

The gene calls are TRBV2 and TRBJ2-5; D perhaps matches TRBD2 (5 bases). This CDR3 comprises 13 residues. Germline CDR1 and CDR2: SNHLY and FYNNEI. Trimming pared 2 bases from V and 7 bases from J, leaving 11 bases between. CDR3 DNA: TGTGCCAGCAGTGAAAGCCTAGCAGGGACCCAGTACTTC. Its translation: CASSESLAGTQYF. The full variable domain, its missing parts supplied by reference TRBV2 and TRBJ2-5, is EPEVTQTPSHQVTQMGQEVILRCVPISNHLYFYWYRQILGQKVEFLVSFYNNEISEKSEIFDDQFSVERPDGSNFTLKIRSTKLEDSAMYFCASSESLAGTQYFGPGTRLLVL.

The rearrangement links TRBV10-2 to TRBJ2-1; 7 positions agree with TRBD2. The germline CDR1 and CDR2 sequences are WSHSY and SAAADI. The V segment lost 8 bases and the J segment 5 bases; nucleotides outside the gene matches: 12. The CDR3 contains 15 residues. DNA of the CDR3: TGCGCCAGCGCATCTTCGGGGGGACGGGACAATGAGCAGTTCTTC. Translating it yields CASASSGGRDNEQFF.

The chain combines TRBV5-4 with TRBJ2-1; 9 bases fit TRBD1. The CDR3 loop spans 15 amino acids. Trimming cost V 4 bases and J 4 bases; bases outside gene matches: 6. CDR1 and CDR2 from the germline V gene are SGHNT and YYREEE (reference sequence). This CDR3 reads CASSQDRGFYNEQFF. CDR3 bases: TGTGCCAGCAGCCAGGACAGGGGATTTTACAATGAGCAGTTCTTC.

This sequence joins TRBV11-3 and TRBJ1-1; 7 bases map to TRBD1. The CDR3 spans 14 residues. Germline V gene data show CDR1 as SGHNT and CDR2 as YENEEA. The V and J ends lost 5 bases and 4 bases, in that order; junction bases with no gene match: 7. CDR3: CASSNQGVGTEAFF. The CDR3 nucleotides read TGTGCCAGCAGCAATCAGGGGGTAGGCACTGAAGCTTTCTTT.

V and J are TRBV11-2 and TRBJ1-1, with TRBD1 matching over 7 bases. The CDR3 runs 15 residues. V gave up 2 bases and J gave up 4 bases; unmatched junction bases: 7. CDR1 is SGHAT, CDR2 FQNNGV, per germline. The CDR3 DNA sequence: TGTGCCAGCAGCTTATTAGGGGGCACATTCACTGAAGCTTTCTTT. Residues: CASSLLGGTFTEAFF.

This clone was counted once. The rearrangement joins TRBV6-5 to TRBJ2-1; 10 bases match TRBD1. With V trimmed by 2 bases and J by 3 bases, 1 base remained unmatched. Germline values: CDR1 MNHEY, CDR2 SVGAGI. The CDR3 extends over 15 amino acids. Written as DNA, the CDR3 is TGTGCCAGCAGTTACGGGACAGGGGTCTACAATGAGCAGTTCTTC. It is translated as CASSYGTGVYNEQFF.

The chain combines TRBV29-1 with TRBJ2-7; perhaps TRBD1 as D (5 bases). This CDR3 is 11 amino acids long. CDR1 and CDR2 (germline): SQVTM, ANQGSEA. The V gene lost 3 bases and the J gene lost 7 bases, with 10 bases spanning the gap. The CDR3 nucleotides are TGCAGCGTTGAGACAGTGAGGGAGCAGTACTTC. Translation: CSVETVREQYF.

The chain recombines TRBV6-6 with TRBJ1-5; 8 positions match TRBD1. This CDR3 has 14 residues. The V gene's germline CDR1 is MNHNY and CDR2 SVGAGI (reference sequence). The V and J ends lost 7 bases and 6 bases, in that order; junction bases with no gene match: 8. CDR3: CASTKGQGGQPQHF. CDR3 DNA: TGTGCCAGCACCAAAGGACAGGGAGGTCAGCCCCAGCATTTT.

The chain is built from TRBV5-6 and TRBJ2-7; no firm D call. V was clipped by 2 bases and J by 3 bases, with 6 bases between them. This CDR3 contains 12 residues. The V gene's germline CDR1 is SGHDT and CDR2 YYEEEE. CDR3 protein: CASSFQVYEQYF. CDR3 coding DNA: TGTGCCAGCAGCTTTCAGGTCTACGAGCAGTACTTC.

This clone was detected only a few times. This chain joins TRBV5-6 and TRBJ1-2; D unclear. The CDR3 has 11 amino acids. CDR1 SGHDT and CDR2 YYEEEE come from the germline V gene. Trimming took 4 bases from V and 4 from J, leaving 5 bases between them. The CDR3 here is CASSLGYGYTF. The CDR3 DNA reads as TGTGCCAGCAGCCTCGGCTATGGCTACACCTTC.

V usage is TRBV5-4 and J usage is TRBJ2-5; 11 bases agree with TRBD1. CDR3 size: 15 residues. Looked up from germline, CDR1 is SGHNT and CDR2 is YYREEE (reference sequence). Losses at the gene ends were 5 bases for V and 5 bases for J; bases not matched to a gene: 8. CDR3 region: CASSYQDRGQETQYF. CDR3 DNA sequence: TGTGCCAGCAGTTACCAGGACAGGGGGCAGGAGACCCAGTACTTC.

The chain carries TRBV5-1 and TRBJ1-2; 9 nucleotides line up with TRBD1. V lost 1 base to trimming and J lost 8 bases; unmatched junction nucleotides: 18. Looked up from germline, CDR1 is SGHRS and CDR2 is YFSETQ. The CDR3 length is 18 residues. CDR3 sequence (DNA): TGCGCCAGCAGCTTGACTAACGGGGCGACAGGGGGGCCCCTCGGCTACACCTTC. Residues: CASSLTNGATGGPLGYTF.

This clone has only a few counts. The J gene is TRBJ1-6, the V gene TRBV9; tentative D call: TRBD1 (6 bases). V was pared by 3 bases and J by 9 bases, with 13 bases between. The CDR3 is made up of 14 amino acids. Looked up from germline, CDR1 is SGDLS and CDR2 is YYNGEE. CDR3 coding DNA: TGTGCCAGCAGCGCCTTGGACAGACCTTCACCCCTCCACTTT. Protein product: CASSALDRPSPLHF.

The genes are TRBV2 and TRBJ2-7, with a weak D call TRBD1 (5 bases). V was shortened by 6 bases and J by 6 bases, with 21 bases between the two germline ends. There are 15 residues in the CDR3. Germline lookup yields CDR1 SNHLY and CDR2 FYNNEI. Written as DNA, the CDR3 is TGTGCCAGCAGCTCACAGGCCCCAGGTTTGGGCGAGCAGTACTTC. The encoded protein is CASSSQAPGLGEQYF.

The chain employs TRBV6-1 and TRBJ2-7, with a weak D call TRBD1 (5 bases). CDR1 and CDR2 (germline): MNHNS, SASEGT. The CDR3 has 17 residues. V lost 2 bases to trimming and J lost 2 bases, with 19 bases between them. DNA for the CDR3: TGTGCCAGCAGTGAAACTCGGATGGCAGGGCCCCCCTACGAGCAGTACTTC. It yields the protein CASSETRMAGPPYEQYF.

This chain connects TRBV5-1 to TRBJ2-7; 12 bases are shared with TRBD1. The CDR3 has 16 residues. Losses at the gene ends were 0 bases for V and 3 bases for J; bases not matched to a gene: 4. Germline values: CDR1 SGHRS, CDR2 YFSETQ. DNA for the CDR3: TGCGCCAGCAGCTTGGGGGGACAGGGGGCAATCTACGAGCAGTACTTC. This gives the protein CASSLGGQGAIYEQYF.